This paragraph covers one T cell receptor (beta chain) sequence. This entry comes from a study of OX40 agonist ivuxolimab in advanced cancers. Study background: Patients with hepatocellular carcinoma, melanoma, renal cell or head and neck cancer made up the dose-escalation patients.

V dropped 2 bases and J dropped 2; count of bases not matched to a gene: 1. The CDR3 consists of 14 residues. Germline V CDR1 and CDR2: SGDLS, YYNGEE. Here immunoSEQ multiplex PCR was the method, and the copy in TCRdb shows in-frame clones only, minus some. The sample gives some 44,000 clones, around 88% of which show up once; 0.3% to 0.4% is in the top ten. The V and J genes are TRBV9 and TRBJ1-3; TRBD1 aligns across 7 bases. This sequence originates from an adult with an advanced solid tumor such as melanoma, head and neck, liver or kidney cancer. Sequences were derived from CD4+ or CD8+ T cells sorted from blood, sampled in a trial of the OX40 agonist ivuxolimab. This CDR3 reads CASSVTGTGNTIYF. As DNA, the CDR3 is TGTGCCAGCAGCGTGACAGGGACTGGAAACACCATATATTTT. Full variable domain (rest looked up from reference TRBV9 and TRBJ1-3): DSGVTQTPKHLITATGQRVTLRCSPRSGDLSVYWYQQSLDQGLQFLIQYYNGEERAKGNILERFSAQQFPDLHSELNLSSLELGDSALYFCASSVTGTGNTIYFGEGSWLTVV.